Described below is a single TCR beta chain sequence and its context. This clonotype was observed a handful of times. Its antigen is currently not known. Qualities for individual bases were not recorded, and no much larger clone is one base off. This specimen belongs to a study of response to subunit inactivated influenza vaccine (dated by TCRdb to between 2018 and 2020). As for the study more broadly: Deep quantitative T cell receptor repertoire profiling was used in the study to track responses to a trivalent subunit inactivated influenza vaccine. Results the study describes overall, beyond this receptor: It was suggested by the authors that each seasonal influenza vaccination may recruit only a limited number of new T cells.

Library preparation used RT-PCR. Sequenced using an Illumina HiSeq 2500. The public reads were run again by TCRdb, first through fastp at Q25 and then through MiXCR, and only productive beta chains were kept. For every CDR3 protein sequence, its rows merge into one entry that carries the most common genes and DNA. This sample gives about half a million distinct CDR3 sequences in total; around 25% of them show up just once. The ten largest clones add up to approximately 2% of the sample. At the junction V is shortened by 2 bases and J by 4 bases, with 11 bases in between. Its CDR3 holds 14 amino acids, cysteine through phenylalanine. Solely the CDR3 DNA is kept, with 42 bases framed from the first base. Via the germline V gene, CDR1 is SGHAT and CDR2 FQNNGV.

The receptor was derived from a man aged 45-65 years who received an inactivated influenza vaccine. Donor details come from another sample of the same person, matched by shared clones. This specimen consisted of CD4+ T cells sorted from PBMCs, obtained 4 to 6 days after vaccination. The V gene is TRBV11-2 and the J gene is TRBJ2-5; the D call could be TRBD1 or TRBD2, with each sharing 5 bases. The DNA sequence is given as TGTGCCAGCAGCTTAAACGGGGCCCCAGAGACCCAGTACTTC. It codes for CASSLNGAPETQYF.